Shown below are 14 T cell receptor beta chains from a single sample sequenced in a study of blood T cell repertoires in COVID-19. The assay was immunoSEQ multiplex PCR, and TCRdb's table has in-frame clones only and misses some. The table has approximately 210,000 clones, about 88% seen once. The sequenced sample consisted of peripheral blood. The source is a woman aged 35 to 49 who had recovered from COVID-19.

To note about this clone: The same CDR3 can be traced to other DNA sequences in this sample. This sequence joins TRBV5-1 and TRBJ2-3; 10 positions agree with TRBD2. Trimming cost V 0 bases and J 1 base; bases outside gene matches: 2. Germline V gives CDR1 SGHRS, CDR2 YFSETQ. The length of the CDR3 is 16 residues. CDR3 nucleotide sequence: TGCGCCAGCAGCTTGGGTCTAGCGGGAGGCACAGATACGCAGTATTTT. Amino acids: CASSLGLAGGTDTQYF.

The chain links TRBV13 to TRBJ2-1; TRBD2 is a possible D gene (6 bases). Trimming cost V 5 bases and J 7 bases, with 12 bases left between them. Looked up from germline, CDR1 is PRHDT and CDR2 is FYEKMQ (reference sequence). This CDR3 has 13 residues. The CDR3 loop reads CASSAGRQNEQFF. The CDR3 DNA reads as TGTGCCAGCAGCGCGGGACGTCAAAATGAGCAGTTCTTC.

V is TRBV18 and J is TRBJ2-7; weak D call: TRBD2 (5 bases). CDR3 length: 15 amino acids. CDR1 is KGHSH and CDR2 is LQKENI in the germline V gene. Trimming pared 5 bases from V and 2 bases from J, leaving 16 bases between. The CDR3: CASSSTDGIPYEQYF. The CDR3 DNA sequence: TGTGCCAGCTCATCAACTGACGGGATTCCCTACGAGCAGTACTTC.

The rearrangement links TRBV28 to TRBJ2-1; 9 positions agree with TRBD2. The germline CDR1 and CDR2 sequences are MDHEN and SYDVKM. The CDR3 has 16 residues. V dropped 2 bases and J dropped 6; count of bases not matched to a gene: 8. CDR3 region: CASSLAGGPVANEQFF. Here the CDR3 DNA reads TGTGCCAGCAGTTTAGCGGGAGGGCCTGTTGCCAATGAGCAGTTCTTC.

V gene TRBV18 combines with J gene TRBJ2-3; a possible D gene is TRBD2 (7 bases). The CDR3 runs 14 residues. Deletions cut 6 bases from V and 7 bases from J, with 17 bases between. In germline, CDR1 is KGHSH, CDR2 LQKENI. This CDR3 is CASSPDGGPHTQYF. Written as DNA, the CDR3 is TGTGCCAGCTCTCCCGACGGGGGGCCGCATACGCAGTATTTT.

The chain employs TRBV4-1 and TRBJ2-2; D possibly corresponds to TRBD2 (5 bases). V gave up 0 bases and J gave up 6 bases, with 14 bases separating them. The CDR3 loop spans 16 amino acids. The germline CDR1 and CDR2 sequences are MGHRA and YSYEKL. CDR3 protein: CASSQDNTGYPGELFF. The CDR3 DNA follows: TGCGCCAGCAGCCAAGATAACACGGGATACCCCGGGGAGCTGTTTTTT.

The V call is TRBV29-1, the J call TRBJ1-1; 7 positions agree with TRBD1. CDR1 is SQVTM and CDR2 is ANQGSEA in the germline V gene. Germline trimming cut 8 bases from V and 3 bases from J; bases unmatched to any gene: 12. The CDR3 extends over 14 amino acids. The DNA of the CDR3 is TGCAGCCCCAGGAGAGGGGGCATGGACACTGAAGCTTTCTTT. It translates to CSPRRGGMDTEAFF. Using reference TRBV29-1 and TRBJ1-1 for the parts outside the CDR3, the full variable domain is SAVISQKPSRDICQRGTSLTIQCQVDSQVTMMFWYRQQPGQSLTLIATANQGSEATYESGFVIDKFPISRPNLTFSTLTVSNMSPEDSSIYLCSPRRGGMDTEAFFGQGTRLTVV.

This chain joins TRBV6-5 and TRBJ2-7; 7 bases align to TRBD1. Germline trimming cut 4 bases from V and 2 bases from J; bases unmatched to any gene: 11. Germline V gives CDR1 MNHEY, CDR2 SVGAGI. CDR3 length: 16 amino acids. The CDR3 DNA sequence: TGTGCCAGCAGTTCCCCCGGACAGGTTAGCCCCTACGAGCAGTACTTC. Its protein is CASSSPGQVSPYEQYF.

The chain carries TRBV28 and TRBJ2-6; weak D call: TRBD1 (6 bases). CDR3 size: 18 residues. CDR1 and CDR2 (germline): MDHEN, SYDVKM. Between the trimmed V and J ends, which lost 5 bases and 0 bases, there was a span of 17 bases. The CDR3 is CASSPLGPGVSGANVLTF. The CDR3 DNA is TGTGCCAGCAGTCCGCTGGGACCAGGGGTCTCTGGGGCCAACGTCCTGACTTTC.

V is TRBV7-9 and J is TRBJ2-7; 8 bases agree with TRBD2. The CDR3 spans 15 residues. The germline gives CDR1 SEHNR, CDR2 FQNEAQ (reference sequence). V shed 5 bases and J 3 bases; nucleotides not matched to a gene: 9. The CDR3 region is CASSVSSGGYYEQYF. The CDR3 nucleotides read TGTGCCAGCAGCGTATCCTCGGGGGGGTACTACGAGCAGTACTTC. The complete variable domain, with remaining parts taken from reference TRBV7-9 and TRBJ2-7, reads DTGVSQNPRHKITKRGQNVTFRCDPISEHNRLYWYRQTLGQGPEFLTYFQNEAQLEKSRLLSDRFSAERPKGSFSTLEIQRTEQGDSAMYLCASSVSSGGYYEQYFGPGTRLTVT.

The chain uses TRBV7-9 and TRBJ2-1; 9 bases map to TRBD2. Germline-derived CDR1 and CDR2 are SEHNR and FQNEAQ (reference sequence). Trimming took 5 bases from V and 13 from J; bases not matched to a gene: 15. The CDR3 contains 15 residues. In DNA, the CDR3 is TGTGCCAGCAGCCGAAGTGACATATTAGCGGGAGACCAGTTCTTC. Its protein product is CASSRSDILAGDQFF.

V gene TRBV6-2 or TRBV6-3 combines with J gene TRBJ1-6; D is possibly TRBD1 (6 bases). Trimming pared 6 bases from V and 0 bases from J, leaving 9 bases between. The CDR3 runs to 15 residues. Germline V gene data show CDR1 as MNHEY and CDR2 as SVGEGT. DNA for the CDR3: TGTGCCAGCAGCAACAGGGACTCCTATAATTCACCCCTCCACTTT. The encoded protein is CASSNRDSYNSPLHF.

The chain carries TRBV6-5 and TRBJ2-1, with 7 bases fitting TRBD2. CDR3 size: 13 residues. J lost 9 bases, V lost 6 bases, and 8 bases had no gene match. Germline V gene data show CDR1 as MNHEY and CDR2 as SVGAGI. Here the CDR3 DNA reads TGTGCCAGCAGGGCCCCTGCGGGGGTTGAGCAGTTCTTC. Its translation: CASRAPAGVEQFF.

The V call is TRBV28, the J call TRBJ2-1, with D perhaps matching TRBD2 (6 bases). The V end was cut by 4 bases, the J end by 15 bases, with 31 bases between. This CDR3 spans 17 amino acids. Germline V gene data show CDR1 as MDHEN and CDR2 as SYDVKM. The CDR3 DNA is TGTGCCAGCAGTTCCTCTTTGCCCCCGACTAGTTTCGGGTATCGGTTCTTC. Encoded protein: CASSSSLPPTSFGYRFF.